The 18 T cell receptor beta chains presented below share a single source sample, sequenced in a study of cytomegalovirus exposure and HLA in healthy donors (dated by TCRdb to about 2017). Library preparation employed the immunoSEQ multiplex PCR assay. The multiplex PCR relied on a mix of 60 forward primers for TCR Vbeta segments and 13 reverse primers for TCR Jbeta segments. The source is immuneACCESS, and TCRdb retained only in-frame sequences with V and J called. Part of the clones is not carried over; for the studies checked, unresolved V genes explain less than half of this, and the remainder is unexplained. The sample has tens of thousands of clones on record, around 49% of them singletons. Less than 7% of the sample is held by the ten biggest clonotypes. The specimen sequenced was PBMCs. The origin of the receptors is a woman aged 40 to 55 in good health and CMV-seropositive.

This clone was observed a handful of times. CDR3 DNA: TGTGCCAGCGTATGGGCGGGGGGGCCCAGTGAGCAGTTCTTC. Its translation is CASVWAGGPSEQFF. This chain joins TRBV2 and TRBJ2-1, with 9 bases lining up with TRBD2. Losses at the gene ends were 8 bases for V and 9 bases for J; bases not matched to a gene: 11. Germline V CDR1 and CDR2: SNHLY, FYNNEI. The CDR3 sequence is 14 residues long.

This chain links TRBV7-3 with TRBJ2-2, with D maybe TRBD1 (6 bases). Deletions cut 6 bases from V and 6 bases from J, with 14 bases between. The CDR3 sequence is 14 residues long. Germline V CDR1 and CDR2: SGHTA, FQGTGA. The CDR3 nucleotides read TGTGCCAGCAGGCAACAGGGTTCCGCCGGGGAGCTGTTTTTT. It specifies CASRQQGSAGELFF.

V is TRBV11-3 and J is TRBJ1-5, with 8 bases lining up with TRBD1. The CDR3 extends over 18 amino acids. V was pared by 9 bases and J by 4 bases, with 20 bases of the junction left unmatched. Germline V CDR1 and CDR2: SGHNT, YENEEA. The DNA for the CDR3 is TGTGCCAGTCCCAGGGGGGTAAGACAGGGGAAGGGTAATCAGCCCCAGCATTTT. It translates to CASPRGVRQGKGNQPQHF.

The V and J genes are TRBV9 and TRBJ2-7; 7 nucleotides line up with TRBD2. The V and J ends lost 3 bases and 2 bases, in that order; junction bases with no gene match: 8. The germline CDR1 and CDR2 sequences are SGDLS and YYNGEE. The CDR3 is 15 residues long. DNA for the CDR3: TGTGCCAGCAGCGAAGCGGGACTGACTACCTACGAGCAGTACTTC. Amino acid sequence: CASSEAGLTTYEQYF.

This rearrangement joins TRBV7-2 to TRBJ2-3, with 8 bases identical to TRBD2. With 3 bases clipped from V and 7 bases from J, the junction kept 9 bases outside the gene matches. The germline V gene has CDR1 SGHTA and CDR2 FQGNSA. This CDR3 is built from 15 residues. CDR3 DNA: TGTGCCAGCAGCTTCGGGACTAGTAGCTTATATACGCAGTATTTT. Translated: CASSFGTSSLYTQYF.

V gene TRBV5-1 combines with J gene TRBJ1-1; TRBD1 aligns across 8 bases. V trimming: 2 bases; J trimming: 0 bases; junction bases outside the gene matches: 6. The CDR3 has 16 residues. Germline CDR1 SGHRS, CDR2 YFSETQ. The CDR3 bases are TGCGCCAGCAGCTTCACAGGGGGGCTACTGAACACTGAAGCTTTCTTT. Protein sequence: CASSFTGGLLNTEAFF.

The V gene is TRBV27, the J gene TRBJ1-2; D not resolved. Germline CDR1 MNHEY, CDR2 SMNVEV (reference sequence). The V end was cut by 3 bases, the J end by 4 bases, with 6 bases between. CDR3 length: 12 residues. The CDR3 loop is CASSFGGYGYTF. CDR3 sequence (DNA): TGTGCCAGCAGTTTCGGTGGCTATGGCTACACCTTC.

CDR3 residues: CASSLRGRGLAGSQRCTDTQYF. The CDR3 DNA follows: TGTGCCAGCAGCTTAAGGGGAAGGGGACTAGCGGGGAGCCAACGATGCACAGATACGCAGTATTTT. The chain couples TRBV21-1 to TRBJ2-3; the tabulated D call, TRBD2, remains unverified against the DNA. TRBV21-1 is labeled a pseudogene. This CDR3 spans 22 amino acids.

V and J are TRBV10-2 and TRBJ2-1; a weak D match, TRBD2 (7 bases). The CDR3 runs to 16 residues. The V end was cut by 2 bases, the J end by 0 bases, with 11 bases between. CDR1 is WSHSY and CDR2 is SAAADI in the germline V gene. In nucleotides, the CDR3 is TGCGCCAGCAGTGAGATGGGGGGGGCCTCCTACAATGAGCAGTTCTTC. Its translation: CASSEMGGASYNEQFF.

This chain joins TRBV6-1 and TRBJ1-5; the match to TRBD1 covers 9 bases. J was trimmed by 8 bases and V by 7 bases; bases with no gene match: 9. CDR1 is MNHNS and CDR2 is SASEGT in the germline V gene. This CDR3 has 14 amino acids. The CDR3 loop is CASTTGTGREPQHF. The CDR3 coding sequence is TGTGCCAGCACCACCGGGACAGGGAGAGAGCCCCAGCATTTT.

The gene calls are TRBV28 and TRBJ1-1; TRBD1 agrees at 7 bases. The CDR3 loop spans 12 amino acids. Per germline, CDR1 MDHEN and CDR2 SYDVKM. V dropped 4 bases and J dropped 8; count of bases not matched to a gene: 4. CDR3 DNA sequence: TGTGCCAGCAGTTCTCCGGACAGGGAAGCTTTCTTT. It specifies CASSSPDREAFF.

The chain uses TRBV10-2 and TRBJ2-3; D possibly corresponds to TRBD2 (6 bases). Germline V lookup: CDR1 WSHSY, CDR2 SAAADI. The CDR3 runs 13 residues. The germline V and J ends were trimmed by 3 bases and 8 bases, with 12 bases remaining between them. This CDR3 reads CASSEKRDSTQYF. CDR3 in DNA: TGCGCCAGCAGTGAAAAACGGGACTCTACGCAGTATTTT.

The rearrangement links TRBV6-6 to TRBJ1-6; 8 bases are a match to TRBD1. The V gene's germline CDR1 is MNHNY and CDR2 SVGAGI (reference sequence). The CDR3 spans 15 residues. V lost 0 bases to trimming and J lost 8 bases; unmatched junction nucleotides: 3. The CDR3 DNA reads TGTGCCAGCAGTTACTCGGACAGGGCCGATTCACCCCTCCACTTT. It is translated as CASSYSDRADSPLHF.

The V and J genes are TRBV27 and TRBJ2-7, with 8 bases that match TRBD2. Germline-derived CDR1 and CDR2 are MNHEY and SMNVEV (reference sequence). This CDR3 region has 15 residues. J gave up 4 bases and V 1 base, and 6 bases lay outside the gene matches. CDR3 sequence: CASSLYRSGGYEQYF. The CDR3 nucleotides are TGTGCCAGCAGTTTATATCGCAGCGGGGGTTACGAGCAGTACTTC.

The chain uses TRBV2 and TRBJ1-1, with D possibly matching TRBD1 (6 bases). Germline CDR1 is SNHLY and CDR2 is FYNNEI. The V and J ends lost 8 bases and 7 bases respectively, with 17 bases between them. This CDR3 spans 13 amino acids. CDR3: CASGRAGGDEAFF. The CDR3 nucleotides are TGTGCCAGCGGCCGTGCGGGGGGCGATGAAGCTTTCTTT.

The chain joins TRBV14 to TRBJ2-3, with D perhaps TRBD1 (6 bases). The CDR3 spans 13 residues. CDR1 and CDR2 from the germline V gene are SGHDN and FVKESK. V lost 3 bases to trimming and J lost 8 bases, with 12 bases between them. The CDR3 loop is CASSHRGLPTQYF. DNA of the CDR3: TGTGCCAGCAGCCACAGGGGCCTACCTACGCAGTATTTT.

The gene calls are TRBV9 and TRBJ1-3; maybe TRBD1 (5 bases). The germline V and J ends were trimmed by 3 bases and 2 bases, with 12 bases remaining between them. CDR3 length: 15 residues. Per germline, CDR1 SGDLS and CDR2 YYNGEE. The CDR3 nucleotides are TGTGCCAGCAGCGCGTTTGGGGGGACTGGAAACACCATATATTTT. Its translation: CASSAFGGTGNTIYF.

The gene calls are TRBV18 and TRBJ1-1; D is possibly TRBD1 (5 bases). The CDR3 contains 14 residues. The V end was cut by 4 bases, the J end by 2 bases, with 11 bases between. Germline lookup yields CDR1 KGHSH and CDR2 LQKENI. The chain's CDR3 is CASSLEQGNTEAFF. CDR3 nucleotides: TGTGCCAGCTCACTAGAGCAGGGAAACACTGAAGCTTTCTTT.